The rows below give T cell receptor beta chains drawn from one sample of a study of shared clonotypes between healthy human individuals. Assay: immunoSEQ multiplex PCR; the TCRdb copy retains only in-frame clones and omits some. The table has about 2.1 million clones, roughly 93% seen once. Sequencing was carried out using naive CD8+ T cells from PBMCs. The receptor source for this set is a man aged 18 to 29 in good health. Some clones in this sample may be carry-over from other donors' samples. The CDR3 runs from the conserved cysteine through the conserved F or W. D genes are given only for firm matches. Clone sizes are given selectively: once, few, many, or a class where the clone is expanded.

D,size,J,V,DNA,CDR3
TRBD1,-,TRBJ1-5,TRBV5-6,TGTGCCAGCAGCTTGGCCTTGCGGGACAGGAGCAATCAGCCCCAGCATTTT,CASSLALRDRSNQPQHF
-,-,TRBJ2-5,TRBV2,TGTGCCAGCAGTGTGGGAAGGGGTGGAGGGGAGACCCAGTACTTC,CASSVGRGGGETQYF
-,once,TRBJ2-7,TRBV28,TGTGCCAGCAGTTTACGGGAAATTGGGCCCCGGGACGAGCAGTACTTC,CASSLREIGPRDEQYF
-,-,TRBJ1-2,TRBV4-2,TGTGCCAGCAGCCAAGAAGGGGGTCAGCGGCTTCACTATGGCTACACCTTC,CASSQEGGQRLHYGYTF
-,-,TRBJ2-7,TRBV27,TGTGCCAGCCGGAACATTGCCTACGAGCAGTACTTC,CASRNIAYEQYF
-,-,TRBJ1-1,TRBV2,TGTGCCAGCAGTGAAGGGGTGGCGGGGTCCCTGAACACTGAAGCTTTCTTT,CASSEGVAGSLNTEAFF
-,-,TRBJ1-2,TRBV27,TGTGCCAGCAGTTTATGGATTGGGGACAACTATGGCTACACCTTC,CASSLWIGDNYGYTF
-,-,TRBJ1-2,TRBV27,TGTGCCAGCAGTTCCCGGGGAGGGGTTCTCTATGGCTACACCTTC,CASSSRGGVLYGYTF
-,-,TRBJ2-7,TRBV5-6,TGTGCCAGCAGCTTGGCCGTCTCCAGCTCCTACGAGCAGTACTTC,CASSLAVSSSYEQYF
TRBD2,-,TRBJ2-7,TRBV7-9,TGTGCCAGCGGTTCTAGCGGCCCTGAGACGGGGCAGTACTTC,CASGSSGPETGQYF
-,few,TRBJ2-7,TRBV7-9,TGTGCCAGCCTCGACAGCAGAGAAGTGTACGAGCAGTACTTC,CASLDSREVYEQYF
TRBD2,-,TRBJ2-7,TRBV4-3,TGCGCCAGCAGCCCCTCCCCCGGACTAGCGGGAATCTCGTCCTACGAGCAGTACTTC,CASSPSPGLAGISSYEQYF
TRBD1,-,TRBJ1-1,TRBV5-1,TGCGCCAGCAGCTTACGGCCGAACTCCAGACAGGGGAACACTGAAGCTTTCTTT,CASSLRPNSRQGNTEAFF
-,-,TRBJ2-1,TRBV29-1,TGCAGCGTTGAAAAGGCTACTAGTGAGCAGTTCTTC,CSVEKATSEQFF
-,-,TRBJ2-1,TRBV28,TGTGCCAGCACCATTACAGGGAATGAGCAGTTCTTC,CASTITGNEQFF
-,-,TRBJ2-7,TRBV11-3,TGTGCCAGCAGCTTAGGGCGGACCTACGAGCAGTACTTC,CASSLGRTYEQYF
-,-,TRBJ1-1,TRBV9,TGTGCCAGCAGCGTAGAGAAGAACATGAACACTGAAGCTTTCTTT,CASSVEKNMNTEAFF
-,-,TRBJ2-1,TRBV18,TGTGCCAGCTCACCCAGCCGTTACAATGAGCAGTTCTTC,CASSPSRYNEQFF
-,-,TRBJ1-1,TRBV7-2,TGTGCCAGCAGCCTAAACAGGGTTCCCACTGAAGCTTTCTTT,CASSLNRVPTEAFF
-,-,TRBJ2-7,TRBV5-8,TGTGCCAGCAGCTTTCCGGGAGCCTACGAGCAGTACTTC,CASSFPGAYEQYF
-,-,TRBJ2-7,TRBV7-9,TGTGCCAGCAGCTTAATGCCCAACGAGCAGTACTTC,CASSLMPNEQYF
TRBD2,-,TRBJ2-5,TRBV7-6,TGTGCCAGCAGCTTAAACAGCGGGAGGGCCCAAGAGACCCAGTACTTC,CASSLNSGRAQETQYF
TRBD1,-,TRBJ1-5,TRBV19,TGTGCCAGTAGTCCCCTGGACAGGGGATTTCAGCCCCAGCATTTT,CASSPLDRGFQPQHF
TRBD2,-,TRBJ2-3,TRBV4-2,TGTGCCAGCAGCCAAGAGACTAGCGGGACGCAGTATTTT,CASSQETSGTQYF
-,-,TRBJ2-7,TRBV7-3,TGTGCCAGCAGCCAAACAACTAGCTACGAGCAGTACTTC,CASSQTTSYEQYF
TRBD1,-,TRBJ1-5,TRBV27,TGTGCCAGCAGTTCTACGACAGGGTATAGCAATCAGCCCCAGCATTTT,CASSSTTGYSNQPQHF
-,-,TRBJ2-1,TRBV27,TGTGCCAGCAGTTTATCGTGGGGTGAGCAGTTCTTC,CASSLSWGEQFF
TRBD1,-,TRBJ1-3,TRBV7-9,TGTGCCAGCAGCTTAACAGGGGCTACGGGAAACACCATATATTTT,CASSLTGATGNTIYF
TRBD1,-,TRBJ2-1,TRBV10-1,TGCGCCAGCTCCTCATCATCGGGGACAGGGGGAAGCAATGAGCAGTTCTTC,CASSSSSGTGGSNEQFF
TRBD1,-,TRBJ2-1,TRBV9,TGTGCCAGCAGCGTGACCCAGGGGGACTACAATGAGCAGTTCTTC,CASSVTQGDYNEQFF
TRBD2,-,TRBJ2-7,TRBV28,TGTGCCAGCAGTTTAGGACTAGCGGGAAGTGACGAGCAGTACTTC,CASSLGLAGSDEQYF
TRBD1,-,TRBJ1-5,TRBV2,TGTGCCAGCAGGGGTCCCGGGACAGGGTGGACTCAGCCCCAGCATTTT,CASRGPGTGWTQPQHF
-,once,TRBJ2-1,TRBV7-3,TGTGCCAGCAGCTCAAGAAAAAATGAGCAGTTCTTC,CASSSRKNEQFF
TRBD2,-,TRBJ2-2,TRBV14,TGTGCCAGCAGCCAAGACGGACTAGCGGCGAACACCGGGGAGCTGTTTTTT,CASSQDGLAANTGELFF
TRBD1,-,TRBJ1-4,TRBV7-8,TGTGCCAGCAGCTTAGGGACAGGGCGTGAAAAACTGTTTTTT,CASSLGTGREKLFF
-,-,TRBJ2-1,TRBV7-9,TGTGCCAGCAGCTTTTTCCCCAATGAGCAGTTCTTC,CASSFFPNEQFF
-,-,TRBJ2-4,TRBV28,TGTGCCTGCAACTATTGTTGGGCGGGAGCCAAAAACATTCAGTACTTC,CACNYCWAGAKNIQYF
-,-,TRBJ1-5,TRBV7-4,TGTGCCAGCAGCTTAGAGGAGGATCAGCCCCAGCATTTT,CASSLEEDQPQHF
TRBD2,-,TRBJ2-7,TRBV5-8,TGTGCCAGCAGCCCCCGACTAGCCGTTTCCGAGCAGTACTTC,CASSPRLAVSEQYF
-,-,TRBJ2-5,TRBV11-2,TGTGCCAGCAGCTTAGGGGCCAGGAGGGAGACCCAGTACTTC,CASSLGARRETQYF
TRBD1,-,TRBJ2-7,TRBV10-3,TGTGCCATCAGTGAGTGGTCAGGGGGCGAAAACGAGCAGTACTTC,CAISEWSGGENEQYF
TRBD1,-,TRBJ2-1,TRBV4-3,TGCGCCAGCAGCCAAGGCCTGATGGACAGGTCATTAGCCAACAATGAGCAGTTCTTC,CASSQGLMDRSLANNEQFF
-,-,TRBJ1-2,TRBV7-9,TGTGCCAGCAGCCCTCCGGGGGGTGGCTACACCTTC,CASSPPGGGYTF
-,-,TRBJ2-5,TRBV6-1,TGTGCCAGCAGTGTGGACAGCGATCAAGAGACCCAGTACTTC,CASSVDSDQETQYF
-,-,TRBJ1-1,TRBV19,TGTGCCAGTAGTTCAGGGTGGAACACTGAAGCTTTCTTT,CASSSGWNTEAFF
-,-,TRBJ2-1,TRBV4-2,TGTGCCAGCAGCCAAGGACCTGTACCCGACTCCTACAATGAGCAGTTCTTC,CASSQGPVPDSYNEQFF